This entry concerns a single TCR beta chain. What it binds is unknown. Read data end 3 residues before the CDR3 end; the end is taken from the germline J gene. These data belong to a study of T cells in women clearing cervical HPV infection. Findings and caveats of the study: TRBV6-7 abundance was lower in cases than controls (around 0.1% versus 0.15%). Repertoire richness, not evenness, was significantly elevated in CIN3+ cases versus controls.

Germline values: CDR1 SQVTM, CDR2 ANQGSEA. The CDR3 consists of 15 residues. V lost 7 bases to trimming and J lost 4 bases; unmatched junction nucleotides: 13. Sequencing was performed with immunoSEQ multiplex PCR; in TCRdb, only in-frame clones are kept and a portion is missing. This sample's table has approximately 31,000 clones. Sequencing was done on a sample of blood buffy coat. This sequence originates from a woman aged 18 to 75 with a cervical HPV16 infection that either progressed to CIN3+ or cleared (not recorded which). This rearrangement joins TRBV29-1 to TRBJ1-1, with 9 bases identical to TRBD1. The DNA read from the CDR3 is TGCAGCGCGGGACAGGGAGGTAGTGGGGGCACTGAA. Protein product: CSAGQGGSGGTE. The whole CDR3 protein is CSAGQGGSGGTEAFF.